Each of the 21 T cell receptor beta chains below was sequenced from the same sample in a study of blood T cell repertoires in COVID-19. Method: immunoSEQ multiplex PCR; TCRdb's copy keeps in-frame clones and lacks some. In the table there are approximately 170,000 clones, roughly 86% of which are singletons. Sequenced sample: peripheral blood. The receptors were sampled from a woman at least 80 years old with COVID-19, enrolled during active disease.

V is TRBV27 and J is TRBJ2-1, with TRBD2 identical over 9 bases. CDR3 length equals 18 residues. Germline-derived CDR1 and CDR2 are MNHEY and SMNVEV (reference sequence). V lost 2 bases, J lost 2 bases, and 10 bases stayed unmatched. CDR3 in DNA: TGTGCCAGCAGTTTAGGGGGCATGGAGCGGGAGGCCTACAATGAGCAGTTCTTC. Encoded protein: CASSLGGMEREAYNEQFF.

For the CDR3, the DNA is TGTGCCAGCAACCCACTAGTTTTTCCCTACGAGCAGTACTTC. The encoded protein is CASNPLVFPYEQYF. This chain uses TRBV28 with TRBJ2-7, with D tentatively TRBD2 (5 bases). This CDR3 is built from 14 residues. Germline CDR1 MDHEN, CDR2 SYDVKM. V lost 7 bases, J lost 2 bases, and 15 bases lay in between.

This chain uses TRBV2 with TRBJ2-2, with D perhaps TRBD1 (5 bases). This CDR3 is built from 13 residues. V was trimmed by 6 bases and J by 4 bases, leaving 9 bases between them. Germline lookup yields CDR1 SNHLY and CDR2 FYNNEI. The CDR3 nucleotides read TGTGCCAGCAGGACAGAATTCACCGGGGAGCTGTTTTTT. It encodes CASRTEFTGELFF.

J is TRBJ1-5 and V is TRBV12-3 or TRBV12-4; TRBD1 might be the D (6 bases). This CDR3 has 13 residues. Trimming removed 6 bases at V and 1 base at J, with 7 bases between. CDR3 bases: TGTGCCAGCAGCGGACAGAGCAATCAGCCCCAGCATTTT. Translation gives CASSGQSNQPQHF.

The V gene is TRBV7-2, the J gene TRBJ1-5; the D gene is possibly TRBD1 (6 bases). The CDR3 sequence is 15 residues long. The germline gives CDR1 SGHTA, CDR2 FQGNSA. The germline V and J ends were trimmed by 2 bases and 0 bases, with 8 bases remaining between them. The CDR3 nucleotides read TGTGCCAGCAGCTTACAGGGGAATAGCAATCAGCCCCAGCATTTT. Translation gives CASSLQGNSNQPQHF.

This sequence joins TRBV18 and TRBJ2-7, with 8 bases aligning to TRBD2. The germline gives CDR1 KGHSH, CDR2 LQKENI. The V segment lost 4 bases and the J segment 4 bases; nucleotides outside the gene matches: 6. The CDR3 length is 14 residues. The CDR3 DNA is TGTGCCAGCTCACAGATAGCGGGGATATACGAGCAGTACTTC. Translating it yields CASSQIAGIYEQYF.

The chain carries TRBV10-3 and TRBJ1-2, with TRBD1 as a possible D gene (5 bases). The germline V gene encodes CDR1 ENHRY and CDR2 SYGVKD. V dropped 4 bases and J dropped 7 bases, with 7 bases sitting between them. CDR3 length: 11 amino acids. CDR3 amino acids: CAISAGPGYTF. The CDR3, as DNA: TGTGCCATCAGTGCAGGGCCTGGCTACACCTTC.

The V call is TRBV24-1, the J call TRBJ2-3; TRBD1 matches 11 bases. With V trimmed by 4 bases and J by 2 bases, 4 bases remained unmatched. Germline values: CDR1 KGHDR, CDR2 SFDVKD. The CDR3 length is 16 residues. The CDR3 sequence: CATSDRTGGVTDTQYF. Written as DNA, the CDR3 is TGTGCCACCAGTGACCGGACAGGGGGCGTCACAGATACGCAGTATTTT.

This chain uses TRBV5-1 with TRBJ1-2; 10 nucleotides align to TRBD1. Trimming removed 4 bases from V and 4 bases from J; junction bases left unmatched: 7. The CDR3 consists of 15 residues. Per germline, CDR1 SGHRS and CDR2 YFSETQ. The CDR3 reads CASSLGQGVTYGYTF. As DNA, the CDR3 is TGCGCCAGCAGCCTCGGACAGGGGGTAACCTATGGCTACACCTTC.

The chain carries TRBV5-1 and TRBJ2-3; 7 bases map to TRBD1. CDR1 is SGHRS, CDR2 YFSETQ, per germline. The ends lost 1 base at V and 1 base at J; junction bases unmatched: 9. This CDR3 contains 17 residues. The CDR3 spells CASSLRGGARGTDTQYF. Written as DNA, the CDR3 is TGCGCCAGCAGCTTGAGAGGGGGCGCCAGGGGCACAGATACGCAGTATTTT.

The chain carries TRBV5-4 and TRBJ1-2; 7 positions agree with TRBD1. This CDR3 is built from 13 residues. With V trimmed by 2 bases and J by 6 bases, 4 bases remained unmatched. Germline values: CDR1 SGHNT, CDR2 YYREEE (reference sequence). CDR3 in amino acids: CASSFRQGDGYTF. The CDR3 nucleotides read TGTGCCAGCAGCTTCAGACAGGGAGATGGCTACACCTTC.

V gene TRBV11-2 combines with J gene TRBJ2-5; 7 nucleotides line up with TRBD1. CDR1 and CDR2 from the germline V gene are SGHAT and FQNNGV. Trimming at V came to 0 bases and at J to 1 base, leaving 2 bases not matched to a gene. The CDR3 loop spans 15 amino acids. CDR3 DNA: TGTGCCAGCAGCTTAGACAGGGGGATCCAAGAGACCCAGTACTTC. This encodes CASSLDRGIQETQYF.

The DNA of the CDR3 is TGTGCCAGTACCCCGGGACAGGGAGGGTACAATGAGCAGTTCTTC. As protein: CASTPGQGGYNEQFF. The V call is TRBV19, the J call TRBJ2-1; 9 bases fit TRBD1. The CDR3 loop spans 15 amino acids. CDR1 is LNHDA, CDR2 SQIVND, per germline (reference sequence). The V and J ends lost 7 bases and 4 bases, in that order; junction bases with no gene match: 8.

The genes are TRBV16 and TRBJ1-5; possibly TRBD1 for D (5 bases). The CDR3 loop spans 15 amino acids. Germline V gene data show CDR1 as KGHSY and CDR2 as FQNENV. V lost 3 bases and J 3 bases, leaving 12 bases between the germline ends. The CDR3 coding sequence is TGTGCCAGCAGCCACCAGGCGGGGGTCAATCAGCCCCAGCATTTT. Translated: CASSHQAGVNQPQHF.

The chain couples TRBV29-1 to TRBJ2-1, with TRBD1 matching over 8 bases. V was clipped by 7 bases and J by 5 bases; unmatched bases: 19. The CDR3 loop spans 17 amino acids. Germline values: CDR1 SQVTM, CDR2 ANQGSEA. The CDR3 loop reads CSAGTGQGWALHNEQFF. The CDR3 DNA reads TGCAGCGCCGGGACCGGACAGGGCTGGGCTCTCCACAATGAGCAGTTCTTC.

CDR3 loop: CASSSLEQYEQYF. In DNA form, the CDR3 reads TGTGCCAGCAGTTCTCTCGAGCAATATGAGCAGTACTTC. The chain carries TRBV28 and TRBJ2-7; D not resolved. CDR3 length: 13 amino acids. The germline V gene has CDR1 MDHEN and CDR2 SYDVKM. The V gene lost 4 bases and the J gene lost 7 bases, with 14 bases spanning the gap.

The chain couples TRBV5-1 to TRBJ1-1; the D gene is possibly TRBD1 (5 bases). The germline V gene encodes CDR1 SGHRS and CDR2 YFSETQ. V lost 0 bases, J lost 0 bases, and 12 bases lay in between. CDR3 length equals 16 residues. Here the CDR3 reads CASSLGTPGVNTEAFF. CDR3 nucleotides: TGCGCCAGCAGCTTGGGGACACCCGGAGTGAACACTGAAGCTTTCTTT.

This clone appeared a few times. The rearrangement uses TRBV12-3 or TRBV12-4 and TRBJ1-3; D gene uncertain. This CDR3 has 13 amino acids. Trimming left V 3 bases short and J 9 bases short, with 12 bases between. The CDR3 here is CASSLQQSSTIYF. DNA for the CDR3: TGTGCCAGCAGTTTGCAACAGTCCAGCACCATATATTTT.

This rearrangement joins TRBV3-1 (or the pseudogene TRBV3-2) to TRBJ2-2; the D gene is possibly TRBD1 (5 bases). The CDR3 extends over 17 amino acids. Germline CDR1 is LGHDT and CDR2 is YNNKEL (reference sequence). V lost 1 base and J lost 2, with 14 bases in between. The DNA for the CDR3 is TGTGCCAGCAGCCAAGCATTTGGAACAGGCAACACCGGGGAGCTGTTTTTT. The encoded protein is CASSQAFGTGNTGELFF.

The chain combines TRBV5-6 with TRBJ2-2, with D tentatively TRBD1 (6 bases). The V gene's germline CDR1 is SGHDT and CDR2 YYEEEE. The CDR3 is 15 residues long. With 2 bases removed from V and 6 bases from J, the gap between germline ends came to 14 bases. Here the CDR3 reads CASSFGRGSSGELFF. In nucleotides, the CDR3 is TGTGCCAGCAGCTTCGGCAGGGGTTCTTCCGGGGAGCTGTTTTTT.

This chain links TRBV28 with TRBJ1-2; weak D call: TRBD1 (6 bases). Per the germline V gene, CDR1 is MDHEN and CDR2 is SYDVKM. Trimming cost V 6 bases and J 6 bases, with 11 bases left between them. The length of the CDR3 is 12 residues. CDR3: CASRGGADGYTF. The CDR3 DNA reads TGTGCCAGCAGAGGGGGGGCGGATGGCTACACCTTC.